This TCR beta chain was recorded in a study of T-cell memory formation after mild COVID-19. The junction had 13 bases not matched to a gene; V was cut back by 1 base and J by 10 bases. CDR3 length: 17 amino acids. The germline CDR1 and CDR2 sequences are SGHTA and FQGNSA. TCRdb ran MiXCR on the 5' RACE reads and lists one entry per CDR3 protein. There are approximately 300,000 distinct CDR3 sequences in the sample; around a sixth occur only once, and 20% to 25% lies in the top ten. The source of this sequence is a man younger than 35 who had mild COVID-19 (a few samples of this study predate the infection). Cell type and time point are not known. The sample taken for sequencing was PBMCs or a T cell subset sorted from them (not recorded which). The rearrangement links TRBV7-2 to TRBJ2-1; 10 bases agree with TRBD2. The CDR3 spells CASSLVRAAGGPGEQFF. CDR3 nucleotides: TGTGCCAGCAGCTTAGTCCGGGCAGCGGGGGGGCCGGGCGAGCAGTTCTTC.